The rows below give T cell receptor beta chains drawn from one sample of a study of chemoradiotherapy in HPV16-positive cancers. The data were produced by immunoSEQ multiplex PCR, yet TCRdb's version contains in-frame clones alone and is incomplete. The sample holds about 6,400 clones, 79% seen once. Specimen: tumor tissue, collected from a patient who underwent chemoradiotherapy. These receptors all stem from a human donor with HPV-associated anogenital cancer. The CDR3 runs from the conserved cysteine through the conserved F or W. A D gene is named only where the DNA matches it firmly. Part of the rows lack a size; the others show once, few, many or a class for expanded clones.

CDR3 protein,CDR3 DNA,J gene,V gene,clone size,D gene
CASSVERGYYEQYF,TGTGCCAGCAGTGTCGAGCGGGGTTACTACGAGCAGTACTTC,TRBJ2-7,TRBV2,.,TRBD2
CASSEVLRTQYF,TGTGCCAGCAGTGAGGTGCTGCGGACCCAGTACTTC,TRBJ2-5,TRBV6-1,.,.
CASSFGSPSSPNIQYF,TGTGCCAGCAGCTTTGGCAGTCCCTCCTCGCCAAACATTCAGTACTTC,TRBJ2-4,TRBV5-4,.,.
CASSLTGMRKKTQYF,TGTGCCAGCAGCTTGACAGGGATGAGGAAAAAGACCCAGTACTTC,TRBJ2-5,TRBV11-2,.,TRBD1
CASSYSGGRPLEQYF,TGCGCCAGCAGTTACTCCGGGGGGCGGCCCCTCGAGCAGTACTTC,TRBJ2-7,TRBV5-1,.,.
CASSAGQGMNTEAFF,TGTGCCAGCAGCGCAGGACAGGGGATGAACACTGAAGCTTTCTTT,TRBJ1-1,TRBV9,.,TRBD1
CAISLGTANTEAFF,TGTGCCATCAGCCTCGGGACAGCGAACACTGAAGCTTTCTTT,TRBJ1-1,TRBV10-3,.,TRBD1
CASSQVPGTPDDEQYF,TGCGCCAGCAGCCAAGTCCCGGGGACCCCGGATGACGAGCAGTACTTC,TRBJ2-7,TRBV4-1,.,.
CASTKPRGNTGELFF,TGTGCCAGCACAAAACCCCGAGGGAACACCGGGGAGCTGTTTTTT,TRBJ2-2,TRBV5-5,.,.
CAITMTGLGYTF,TGTGCCATCACTATGACAGGGCTTGGCTACACCTTC,TRBJ1-2,TRBV10-3,large,TRBD1
CASSLSFDRYGYTF,TGTGCCAGCAGCTTATCTTTTGATCGCTATGGCTACACCTTC,TRBJ1-2,TRBV7-6,.,.
CSVDFGLAGGPGASNQETQYF,TGCAGCGTAGACTTTGGACTAGCGGGGGGGCCGGGTGCTTCAAACCAAGAGACCCAGTACTTC,TRBJ2-5,TRBV29-1,.,TRBD2
CASSVESSGANVLTF,TGTGCCAGCAGTGTTGAGTCCTCTGGGGCCAACGTCCTGACTTTC,TRBJ2-6,TRBV2,.,.
CASSFVGQVTDTQYF,TGTGCCAGCAGTTTTGTGGGACAGGTCACAGATACGCAGTATTTT,TRBJ2-3,TRBV28,.,TRBD1
CASRRQENTEAFF,TGTGCCAGCAGGAGACAGGAGAACACTGAAGCTTTCTTT,TRBJ1-1,TRBV6-5,.,.
CASSSSLNTEAFF,TGTGCCAGTAGTAGTTCCCTGAACACTGAAGCTTTCTTT,TRBJ1-1,TRBV19,.,.
CASSQTGTGSNEQFF,TGCGCCAGCAGCCAAACCGGGACAGGGTCAAATGAGCAGTTCTTC,TRBJ2-1,TRBV4-1,once,TRBD1
CASRSFLAGADTGELFF,TGTGCCAGCAGATCCTTTCTAGCGGGGGCCGACACCGGGGAGCTGTTTTTT,TRBJ2-2,TRBV28,.,TRBD2
CSVAPGQGSGNTIYF,TGCAGCGTTGCACCGGGACAAGGCTCTGGAAACACCATATATTTT,TRBJ1-3,TRBV29-1,.,.
CASSASGGIPNNSPLHF,TGTGCCAGCAGCGCTAGTGGGGGAATCCCGAATAATTCACCCCTCCACTTT,TRBJ1-6,TRBV7-9,.,.
CASSFLPGTPEGETQYF,TGTGCCAGCAGCTTCTTACCGGGGACACCCGAAGGGGAGACCCAGTACTTC,TRBJ2-5,TRBV7-2,few,.
CASSFTRQGANLAKNIQYF,TGCGCCAGCAGCTTTACACGACAGGGGGCGAATTTAGCCAAAAACATTCAGTACTTC,TRBJ2-4,TRBV5-1,.,TRBD1
CASSPHKDGKNEKLFF,TGTGCCAGCAGTCCCCATAAGGACGGAAAGAATGAAAAACTGTTTTTT,TRBJ1-4,TRBV28,.,.
CASSPGVGLNYGYTF,TGTGCCAGCAGCCCCGGAGTCGGTCTAAACTATGGCTACACCTTC,TRBJ1-2,TRBV14,.,.
CASSLEDTTNTGELFF,TGCGCCAGCAGCTTGGAGGACACCACGAACACCGGGGAGCTGTTTTTT,TRBJ2-2,TRBV5-1,.,.
CSVEGGYTF,TGCAGCGTTGAAGGTGGCTACACCTTC,TRBJ1-2,TRBV29-1,.,.
CASSLTEGTGSGNEQFF,TGTGCCAGCAGTTTGACCGAAGGGACAGGGTCTGGTAATGAGCAGTTCTTC,TRBJ2-1,TRBV28,.,TRBD1
CASRPTEIIYEQYF,TGTGCCAGCAGGCCCACGGAAATAATCTACGAGCAGTACTTC,TRBJ2-7,TRBV27,.,.